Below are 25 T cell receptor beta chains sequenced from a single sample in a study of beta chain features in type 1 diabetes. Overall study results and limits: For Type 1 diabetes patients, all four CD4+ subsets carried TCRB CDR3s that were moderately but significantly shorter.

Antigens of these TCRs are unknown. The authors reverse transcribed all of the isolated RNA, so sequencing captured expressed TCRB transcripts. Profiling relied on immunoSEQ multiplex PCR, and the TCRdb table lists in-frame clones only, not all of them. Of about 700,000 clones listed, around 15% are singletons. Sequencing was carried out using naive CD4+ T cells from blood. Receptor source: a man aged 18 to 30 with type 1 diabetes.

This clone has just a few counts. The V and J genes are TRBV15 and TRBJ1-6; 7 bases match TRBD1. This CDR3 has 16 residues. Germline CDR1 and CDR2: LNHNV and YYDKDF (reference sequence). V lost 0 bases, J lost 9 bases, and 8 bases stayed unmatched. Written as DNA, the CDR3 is TGTGCCACCAGCAGAGAAGACAGGGTACCGCTTTCACCCCTCCACTTT. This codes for CATSREDRVPLSPLHF.

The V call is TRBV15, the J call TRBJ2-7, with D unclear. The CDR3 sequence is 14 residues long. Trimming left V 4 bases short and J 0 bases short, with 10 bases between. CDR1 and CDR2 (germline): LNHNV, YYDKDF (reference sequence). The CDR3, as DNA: TGTGCCACCAGCATTAGATTTGGCTCCTACGAGCAGTACTTC. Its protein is CATSIRFGSYEQYF.

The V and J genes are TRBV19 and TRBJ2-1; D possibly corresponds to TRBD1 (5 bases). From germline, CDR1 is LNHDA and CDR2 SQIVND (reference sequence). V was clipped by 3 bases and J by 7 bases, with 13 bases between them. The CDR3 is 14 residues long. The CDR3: CASSIQGAGNEQFF. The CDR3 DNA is TGTGCCAGTAGTATCCAAGGGGCAGGGAATGAGCAGTTCTTC. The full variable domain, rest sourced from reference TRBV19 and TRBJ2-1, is DGGITQSPKYLFRKEGQNVTLSCEQNLNHDAMYWYRQDPGQGLRLIYYSQIVNDFQKGDIAEGYSVSREKKESFPLTVTSAQKNPTAFYLCASSIQGAGNEQFFGPGTRLTVL.

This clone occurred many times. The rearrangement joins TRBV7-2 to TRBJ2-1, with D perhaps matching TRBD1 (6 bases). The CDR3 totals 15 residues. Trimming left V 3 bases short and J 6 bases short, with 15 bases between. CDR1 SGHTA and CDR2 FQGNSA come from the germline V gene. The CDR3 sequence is CASSLQGPPPNEQFF. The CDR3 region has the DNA TGTGCCAGCAGCTTGCAGGGGCCGCCTCCCAATGAGCAGTTCTTC.

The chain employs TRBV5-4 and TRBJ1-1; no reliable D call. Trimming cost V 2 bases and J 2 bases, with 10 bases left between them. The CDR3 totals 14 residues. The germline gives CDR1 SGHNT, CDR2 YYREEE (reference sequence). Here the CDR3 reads CASSFTDRNTEAFF. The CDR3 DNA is TGTGCCAGCAGCTTCACGGACCGAAACACTGAAGCTTTCTTT. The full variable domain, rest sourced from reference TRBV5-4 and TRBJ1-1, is ETGVTQSPTHLIKTRGQQVTLRCSSQSGHNTVSWYQQALGQGPQFIFQYYREEENGRGNFPPRFSGLQFPNYSSELNVNALELDDSALYLCASSFTDRNTEAFFGQGTRLTVV.

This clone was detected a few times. Here the CDR3 DNA reads TGTGCCAGCGGGTTCGGGACAGAGGGTCAGCCCCAGCATTTT. Its translation: CASGFGTEGQPQHF. The chain employs TRBV2 and TRBJ1-5; 7 bases line up with TRBD1. Germline trimming cut 8 bases from V and 6 bases from J; bases unmatched to any gene: 10. Germline-derived CDR1 and CDR2 are SNHLY and FYNNEI. This CDR3 has 14 amino acids.

The CDR3 sequence: CANIAGQPSTNEKLFF. The DNA for the CDR3 is TGTGCCAACATTGCGGGACAGCCTTCAACTAATGAAAAACTGTTTTTT. The chain joins TRBV6-4 to TRBJ1-4; TRBD1 matches 7 bases. Germline CDR1 is MRHNA and CDR2 is SNTAGT. The ends lost 10 bases at V and 0 bases at J; junction bases unmatched: 11. CDR3 length: 16 amino acids.

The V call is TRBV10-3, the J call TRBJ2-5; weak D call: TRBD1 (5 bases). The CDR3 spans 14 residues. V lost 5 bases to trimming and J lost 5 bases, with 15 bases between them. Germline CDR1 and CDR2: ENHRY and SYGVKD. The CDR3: CAISSGAYWETQYF. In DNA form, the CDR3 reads TGTGCCATCAGTTCTGGGGCTTATTGGGAGACCCAGTACTTC.

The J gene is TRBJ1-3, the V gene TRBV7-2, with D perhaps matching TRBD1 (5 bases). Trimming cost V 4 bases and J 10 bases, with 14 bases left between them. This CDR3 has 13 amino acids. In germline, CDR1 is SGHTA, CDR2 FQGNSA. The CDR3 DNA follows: TGTGCCAGCAGCTCCCGGGGGGACTTAACCATATATTTT. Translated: CASSSRGDLTIYF.

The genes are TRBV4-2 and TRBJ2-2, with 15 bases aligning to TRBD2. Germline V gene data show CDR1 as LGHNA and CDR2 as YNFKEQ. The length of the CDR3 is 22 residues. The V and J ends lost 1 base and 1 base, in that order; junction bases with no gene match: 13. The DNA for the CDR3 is TGTGCCAGCAGCCAAGGGGAGAGCCCGGGACTAGCGGGGGGCTGGAACACCGGGGAGCTGTTTTTT. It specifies CASSQGESPGLAGGWNTGELFF.

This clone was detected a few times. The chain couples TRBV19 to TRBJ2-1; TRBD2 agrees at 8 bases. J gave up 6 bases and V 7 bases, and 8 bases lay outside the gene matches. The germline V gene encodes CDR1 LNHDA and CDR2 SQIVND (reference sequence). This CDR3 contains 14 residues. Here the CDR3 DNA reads TGTGCCAGTATAGCCGGGGGGGCCGGCAATGAGCAGTTCTTC. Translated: CASIAGGAGNEQFF.

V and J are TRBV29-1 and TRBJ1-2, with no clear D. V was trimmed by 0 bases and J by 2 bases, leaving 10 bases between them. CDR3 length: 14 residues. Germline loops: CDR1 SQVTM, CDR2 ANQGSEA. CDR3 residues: CSVEEARINYGYTF. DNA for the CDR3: TGCAGCGTTGAAGAAGCCAGGATAAACTATGGCTACACCTTC.

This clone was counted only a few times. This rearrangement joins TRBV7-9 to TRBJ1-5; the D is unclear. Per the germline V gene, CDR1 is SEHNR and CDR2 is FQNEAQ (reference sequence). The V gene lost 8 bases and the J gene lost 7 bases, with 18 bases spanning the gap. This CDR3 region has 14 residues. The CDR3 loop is CASSLGPKEQPQHF. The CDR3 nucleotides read TGTGCCAGCTCACTTGGGCCAAAGGAGCAGCCCCAGCATTTT.

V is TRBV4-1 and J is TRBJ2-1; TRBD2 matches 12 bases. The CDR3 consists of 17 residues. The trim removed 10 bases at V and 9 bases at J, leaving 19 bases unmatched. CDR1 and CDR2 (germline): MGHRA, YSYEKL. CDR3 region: CATSQGLRLAGESEQFF. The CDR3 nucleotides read TGCGCCACCTCGCAAGGACTCCGACTAGCGGGGGAATCTGAGCAGTTCTTC.

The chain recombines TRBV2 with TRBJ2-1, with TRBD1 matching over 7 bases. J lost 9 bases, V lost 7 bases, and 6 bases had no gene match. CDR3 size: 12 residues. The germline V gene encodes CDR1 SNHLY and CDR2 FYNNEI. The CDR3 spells CASMRGRIEQFF. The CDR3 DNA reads TGTGCCAGCATGAGGGGGCGGATTGAGCAGTTCTTC.

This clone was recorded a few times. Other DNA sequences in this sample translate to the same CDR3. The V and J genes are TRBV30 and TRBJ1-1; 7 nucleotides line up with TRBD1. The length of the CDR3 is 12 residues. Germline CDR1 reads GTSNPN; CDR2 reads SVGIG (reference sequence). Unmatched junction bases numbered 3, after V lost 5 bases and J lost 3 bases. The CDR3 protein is CAWGRGDTEAFF. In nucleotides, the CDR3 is TGTGCCTGGGGCAGGGGGGACACTGAAGCTTTCTTT.

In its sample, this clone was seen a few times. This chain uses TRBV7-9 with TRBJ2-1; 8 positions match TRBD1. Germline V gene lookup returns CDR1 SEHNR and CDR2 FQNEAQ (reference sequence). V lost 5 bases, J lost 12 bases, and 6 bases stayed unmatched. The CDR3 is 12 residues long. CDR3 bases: TGTGCCAGCAGCAGAGGACAGGGTGGGCAGTTCTTC. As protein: CASSRGQGGQFF.

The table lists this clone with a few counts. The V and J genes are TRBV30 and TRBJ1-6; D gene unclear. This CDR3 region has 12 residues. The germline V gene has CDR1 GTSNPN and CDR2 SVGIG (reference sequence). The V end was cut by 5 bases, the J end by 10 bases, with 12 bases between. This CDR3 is CAWQIGGSPLHF. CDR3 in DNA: TGTGCCTGGCAGATCGGCGGATCACCCCTCCACTTT.

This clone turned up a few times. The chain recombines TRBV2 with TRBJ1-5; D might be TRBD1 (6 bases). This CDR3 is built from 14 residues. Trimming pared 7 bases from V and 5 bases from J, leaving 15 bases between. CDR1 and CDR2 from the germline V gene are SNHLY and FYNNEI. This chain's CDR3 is CASTLTGGDQPQHF. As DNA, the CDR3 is TGTGCCAGCACCCTGACAGGAGGGGATCAGCCCCAGCATTTT.

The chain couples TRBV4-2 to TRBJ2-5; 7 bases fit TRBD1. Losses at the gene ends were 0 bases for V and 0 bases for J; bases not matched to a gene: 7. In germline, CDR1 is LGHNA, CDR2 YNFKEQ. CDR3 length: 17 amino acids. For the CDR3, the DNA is TGTGCCAGCAGCCAAGACGCGTCGACAGGGAACCAAGAGACCCAGTACTTC. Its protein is CASSQDASTGNQETQYF.

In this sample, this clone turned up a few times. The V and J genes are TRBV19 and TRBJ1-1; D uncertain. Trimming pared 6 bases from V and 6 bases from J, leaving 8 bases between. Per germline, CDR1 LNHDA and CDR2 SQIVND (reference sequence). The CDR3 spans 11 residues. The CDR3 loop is CASSASSEAFF. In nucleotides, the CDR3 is TGTGCCAGTAGCGCCAGTTCTGAAGCTTTCTTT.

The CDR3 nucleotides are TGTGCCAGCAGCTCCGGGACAGGGGGAGCGGATCAGCCCCAGCATTTT. The encoded protein is CASSSGTGGADQPQHF. V is TRBV5-4 and J is TRBJ1-5, with TRBD1 matching 11 bases. The CDR3 totals 16 residues. The germline CDR1 and CDR2 sequences are SGHNT and YYREEE (reference sequence). The V and J ends lost 3 bases and 5 bases, in that order; junction bases with no gene match: 7.

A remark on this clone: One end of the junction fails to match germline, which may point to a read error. CDR3 amino acids: CASSLGRQGTYEQYF. CDR3 DNA sequence: TGTGCCAGCAGCCTAGGACGGCAGGGCACGTACGAGCAGTACTTC. V usage is TRBV13 and J usage is TRBJ2-7; perhaps TRBD1 as D (5 bases). The CDR3 loop spans 15 amino acids. Looked up from germline, CDR1 is PRHDT and CDR2 is FYEKMQ (reference sequence).

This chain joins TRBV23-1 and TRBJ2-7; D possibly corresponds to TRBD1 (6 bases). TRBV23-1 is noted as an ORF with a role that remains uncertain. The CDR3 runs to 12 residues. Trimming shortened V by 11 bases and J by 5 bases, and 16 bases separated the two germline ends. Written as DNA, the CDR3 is TGCGCCCTCTCCGGGCCAGGGGACGAGCAGTACTTC. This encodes CALSGPGDEQYF.

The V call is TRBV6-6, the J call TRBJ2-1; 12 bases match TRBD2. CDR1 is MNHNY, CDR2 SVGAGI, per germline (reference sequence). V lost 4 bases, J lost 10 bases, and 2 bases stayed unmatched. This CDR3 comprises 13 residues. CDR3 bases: TGTGCCAGCAGTTCGACTAGCGGGAGAGAGCAGTTCTTC. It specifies CASSSTSGREQFF.